This TCR beta chain was profiled in a study of T cells in Graves' hyperthyroidism and ophthalmopathy. RNA transcripts yielded amplified TCR beta CDR3 regions. During a first-round RT-PCR of the TCR CDR3, the HTBI primer set was used. Via MiXCR, TCRdb re-called the multiplex PCR reads, giving one row per CDR3 protein. The sample shows fewer than 750,000 distinct CDR3 sequences, about 15% of them seen only once. Many counts were recorded for this clonotype. CDR1 is MDHEN, CDR2 SYDVKM, per germline. Trimming shortened V by 6 bases and J by 5 bases, and 11 bases separated the two germline ends. CDR3 length: 13 amino acids.

Sequencing was done on a sample of blood. V usage is TRBV28 and J usage is TRBJ1-5; D may be TRBD1 (6 bases). The receptor was isolated from a woman aged 50 to 60 with Graves' ophthalmopathy. The CDR3 sequence: CASSTRGDQPQHF. The DNA for the CDR3 is TGTGCCAGCAGCACCAGGGGAGATCAGCCCCAGCATTTT.